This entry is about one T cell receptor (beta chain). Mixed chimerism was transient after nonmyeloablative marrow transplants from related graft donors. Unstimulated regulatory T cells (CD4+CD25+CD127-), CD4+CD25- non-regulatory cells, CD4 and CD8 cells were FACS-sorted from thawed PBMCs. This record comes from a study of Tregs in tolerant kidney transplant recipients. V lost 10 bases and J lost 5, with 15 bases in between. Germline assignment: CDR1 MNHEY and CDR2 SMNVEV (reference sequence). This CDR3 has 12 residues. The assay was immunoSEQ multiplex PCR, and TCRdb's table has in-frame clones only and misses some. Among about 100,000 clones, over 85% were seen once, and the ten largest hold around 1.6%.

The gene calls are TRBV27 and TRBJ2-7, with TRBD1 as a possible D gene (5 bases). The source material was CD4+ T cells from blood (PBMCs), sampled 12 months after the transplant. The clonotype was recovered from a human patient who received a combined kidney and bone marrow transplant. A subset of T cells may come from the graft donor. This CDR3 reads CATWTRENEQYF. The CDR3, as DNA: TGTGCCACCTGGACAAGAGAAAACGAGCAGTACTTC.